This T cell receptor beta chain came from a study of T cell repertoires in cytomegalovirus infection. Study in general: Peptides in the study included HLA-C-restricted and HLA-B-restricted CMV epitopes. It was the public TCR beta signatures that indicated both CMV infection and matching HLA type.

One entry per CDR3 protein, called by TCRdb with MiXCR from the reads. The sample lists under 850,000 distinct CDR3 sequences, roughly 30% occurring once. Study results and limitations: In two of eight donors, the top clonotype was HLA-C-restricted CMV-specific. Cumulated frequencies of public TCR beta families served to identify carriers of CMV plus the relevant HLA.

This clonotype has more than one count but fewer than ten. The antigen is unknown. The material was cultured PBMCs, obtained from culture after CMV antigen stimulation. The source of this sequence is a human donor in good health (CMV status not recorded). Some clones in this sample may be carry-over from other donors' samples.

CDR3: CASSSLASGDTDTQYF. In DNA, the CDR3 is TGTGCCAGCAGTAGCCTAGCTAGCGGGGACACAGATACGCAGTATTTT. The chain combines TRBV28 with TRBJ2-3, with TRBD2 identical over 9 bases. Germline trimming cut 5 bases from V and 2 bases from J; bases unmatched to any gene: 8. Germline CDR1 is MDHEN and CDR2 is SYDVKM. The CDR3 sequence is 16 residues long.